A selection of T cell receptor beta chains follows, all from one sample in a study of CD8+CD57+ T cells in acquired aplastic anemia. MiXCR, run by TCRdb on the reads, gives a single entry per CDR3 protein. Here the sample spans roughly 500,000 distinct CDR3 sequences, about a third being singletons. The sample taken for sequencing was sorted CD4+, CD8+, or CD8+CD57+ T cells (not recorded which) from PBMCs. The receptors were gathered from a human donor with aplastic anemia. Each CDR3 is given with its conserved first and last residue. A D gene is named only where the DNA matches it firmly. Only some rows state a clone size, as once, few, many or a class for expanded clones.

>TRBJ2-2|TRBV10-3|TRBD2|NA
TGTGCCATCAGTTCTAGCGGGAGGGTCGGCGGGGAGCTGTTTTTT
CAISSSGRVGGELFF
>TRBJ1-6|TRBV6-4|NA|many
TGTGCCAGCAGAGCCGGGACATTGGGGTCACCCCTCCACTTT
CASRAGTLGSPLHF
>TRBJ2-3|TRBV11-2|NA|many
TGTGCCAGCAGCTTAGTTCGGGTCGCGAGCACAGATACGCAGTATTTT
CASSLVRVASTDTQYF
>TRBJ1-3|TRBV12-3/TRBV12-4|NA|NA
TGTGCCAGCAGTCTAAGACTAAGGGGGGACACCATATATTTT
CASSLRLRGDTIYF
>TRBJ1-6|TRBV12-3/TRBV12-4|NA|many
TGTGCCAGCTCTGGCGGGGGAGAGGGGTCACCCCTCCACTTT
CASSGGGEGSPLHF
>TRBJ1-2|TRBV10-3|NA|many
TGTGCCATCAGTGACTTCAACTATGGCTACACCTTC
CAISDFNYGYTF
>TRBJ1-1|TRBV5-1|NA|NA
TGCGCCAGCAGCTTGGTTCCAGGGGAGGACACTGAAGCTTTCTTT
CASSLVPGEDTEAFF
>TRBJ2-7|TRBV29-1|TRBD1|NA
TGCAGCTTGGGGACAGGGGGCGACGAGCAGTACTTC
CSLGTGGDEQYF
>TRBJ1-4|TRBV29-1|TRBD1|many
TGCAGCGCCCGACAGGGTCCTAATGAAAAACTGTTTTTT
CSARQGPNEKLFF
>TRBJ1-3|TRBV2|NA|many
TGTGCCAGCACTCTGGACACCATATATTTT
CASTLDTIYF
>TRBJ1-1|TRBV7-8|NA|few
TGTGCCAGCAGATCTTTTAGGGACGGTGAAGCTTTCTTT
CASRSFRDGEAFF
>TRBJ2-7|TRBV5-1|NA|many
TGCGCCAGCAGCCTTAATCAGAACTACGAGCAGTACTTC
CASSLNQNYEQYF
>TRBJ2-7|TRBV2|NA|NA
TGTGCCAGCAGGATCAAACGGGGAAACGAGCAGTACTTC
CASRIKRGNEQYF
>TRBJ2-1|TRBV11-1|TRBD2|NA
TGTGCCAGCAAATCTTTCCTAGCGGGTGGCAATGAGCAGTTCTTC
CASKSFLAGGNEQFF
>TRBJ2-7|TRBV7-6|TRBD1|many
TGTGCCAGCAGCTCCAGGGGACAGGGGACTGGCGAGCAGTACTTC
CASSSRGQGTGEQYF
>TRBJ2-2|TRBV4-3|NA|NA
TGCGCCAGCAGCCAAGATGCAGCCGGGACCATAAGCCACGGGGAGCTGTTTTTT
CASSQDAAGTISHGELFF
>TRBJ1-2|TRBV19|NA|NA
TGTGCCAGTAGTATTGTAGGAAGGTATGGCTACACCTTC
CASSIVGRYGYTF
>TRBJ2-7|TRBV5-5|NA|many
TGTGCCAGCAGTGGGACCGGGGTCTACGAGCAGTACTTC
CASSGTGVYEQYF
>TRBJ1-5|TRBV6-5|TRBD1|few
TGTGCCAGCAGTTACTCCGGACAGGGTTCCAATCAGCCCCAGCATTTT
CASSYSGQGSNQPQHF
>TRBJ2-2|TRBV7-2|NA|few
TGTGCCAGCAGCTTTTTTTCCGGGGAGCTGTTTTTT
CASSFFSGELFF
>TRBJ1-2|TRBV3-1|NA|NA
TGTGCCAGCAGCTCACTTCCACAGGTAAGCTATGGCTACACCTTC
CASSSLPQVSYGYTF
>TRBJ2-3|TRBV24-1|TRBD1|many
TGTGCCACCAGTGTCTGGACAGGGGTCGCGGATACGCAGTATTTT
CATSVWTGVADTQYF
>TRBJ1-5|TRBV20-1|NA|few
TGCAGTGCTAGAGGGTCTCAGGGGTATCAGCCCCAGCATTTT
CSARGSQGYQPQHF
>TRBJ2-7|TRBV7-9|TRBD1|many
TGTGCCAGCAGCTTGGGACAGCTCGAGCAGTACTTC
CASSLGQLEQYF
>TRBJ2-1|TRBV4-2|NA|NA
TGTGCCAGCAGCACCCCGGGGGACTACAATGAGCAGTTCTTC
CASSTPGDYNEQFF
>TRBJ1-5|TRBV19|NA|many
TGTGCCAGTATTGAGGGGCAAGGGGCGGGCCAGCATTTT
CASIEGQGAGQHF
>TRBJ1-6|TRBV4-3|TRBD1|many
TGCGCCAGCAGCCAAGCCGGGACAGAGTCACCCCTCCACTTT
CASSQAGTESPLHF
>TRBJ1-5|TRBV19|TRBD1|NA
TGTGCCAGTAGTTACAGACGGACAGGGTGGGAGCCCCAGCATTTT
CASSYRRTGWEPQHF